The 6 T cell receptor beta chains below all came from one sample that was sequenced in a study of shared clonotypes between healthy human individuals. Terminally differentiated effector memory CD45RA+ cells were excluded from the naive CD8 cells, which were CD45RO-negative and positively selected for CCR7. Repertoires were generated with immunoSEQ multiplex PCR, while TCRdb's copy carries only in-frame clones and drops some. The repertoire consists of roughly 2 million clones, with about 95% occurring once and the leading ten covering approximately 1.2%. Sample: naive CD8+ T cells sorted from blood. These receptors all come from a man between 18 and 29 years old in good health.

J is TRBJ1-4 and V is TRBV6-5, with 11 nucleotides matching TRBD1. V gave up 2 bases and J gave up 10 bases; unmatched junction bases: 3. The V gene's germline CDR1 is MNHEY and CDR2 SVGAGI. This CDR3 has 14 amino acids. The DNA for the CDR3 is TGTGCCAGCAGTTACGGGACAGGGGGGCGAAAACTGTTTTTT. It encodes CASSYGTGGRKLFF.

The rearrangement links TRBV19 to TRBJ2-7; D gene ambiguous. The V gene lost 3 bases and the J gene lost 0 bases, with 6 bases spanning the gap. The germline CDR1 and CDR2 sequences are LNHDA and SQIVND (reference sequence). The CDR3 contains 13 residues. The CDR3 DNA reads as TGTGCCAGTAGTATTCTATACTCCTACGAGCAGTACTTC. Translating it yields CASSILYSYEQYF.

The chain combines TRBV28 with TRBJ1-5; D is uncertain. The germline V and J ends were trimmed by 2 bases and 1 base, with 9 bases remaining between them. This CDR3 is built from 15 residues. The germline V gene encodes CDR1 MDHEN and CDR2 SYDVKM. CDR3 region: CASSLRGMSNQPQHF. Here the CDR3 DNA reads TGTGCCAGCAGTTTACGAGGGATGAGCAATCAGCCCCAGCATTTT.

This chain links TRBV2 with TRBJ1-1; 7 bases line up with TRBD1. The germline V gene encodes CDR1 SNHLY and CDR2 FYNNEI. The J segment lost 6 bases and the V segment lost 5 bases, leaving 6 bases of the junction unmatched. The CDR3 is made up of 13 amino acids. The CDR3 protein is CASSPQGRSEAFF. CDR3 nucleotides: TGTGCCAGCAGTCCACAGGGGAGGTCTGAAGCTTTCTTT.

V usage is TRBV28 and J usage is TRBJ1-2, with D maybe TRBD1 (5 bases). Per the germline V gene, CDR1 is MDHEN and CDR2 is SYDVKM. V lost 5 bases to trimming and J lost 3 bases, with 10 bases between them. The CDR3 spans 13 residues. The CDR3 bases are TGTGCCAGCAGTGACCTGGGGCACTATGGCTACACCTTC. This encodes CASSDLGHYGYTF.

The rearrangement links TRBV6-5 to TRBJ2-7, with TRBD2 identical over 8 bases. This CDR3 is 14 amino acids long. CDR1 is MNHEY and CDR2 is SVGAGI in the germline V gene. Trimming took 4 bases from V and 4 from J; bases not matched to a gene: 6. DNA of the CDR3: TGTGCCAGCAGTTTTCGGGAGGGGGTTTACGAGCAGTACTTC. Translating it yields CASSFREGVYEQYF.